Given below is one T cell receptor (beta chain) in context. The data were taken from a study of technical replicates of blood from a few donors. The data were produced by immunoSEQ multiplex PCR, yet TCRdb's version contains in-frame clones alone and is incomplete. The sample lists tens of thousands of clones, over 90% occurring once. Sequencing was carried out using T cells isolated from PBMCs. The sequence was collected from a human donor in good health.

This CDR3 is CASSLGGTSGYNEQFF. CDR3 bases: TGCGCCAGCAGCTTGGGAGGGACTAGCGGATACAATGAGCAGTTCTTC. This sequence joins TRBV5-1 and TRBJ2-1; the match to TRBD2 covers 11 bases. With 0 bases clipped from V and 4 bases from J, the junction kept 3 bases outside the gene matches. Germline-derived CDR1 and CDR2 are SGHRS and YFSETQ. This CDR3 comprises 16 residues.